This passage covers 14 T cell receptor beta chains from one sample sequenced in a study of Tregs in tolerant kidney transplant recipients. The table came from immunoSEQ multiplex PCR; TCRdb's copy has only in-frame clones and leaves some out. The table includes 35,000 to 50,000 clones, roughly 96% detected once. These receptors have no identified antigens. The sample consisted of Tregs from blood cultured with allogeneic cells. The receptors stem from a human donor in good health.

This chain uses TRBV6-6 with TRBJ1-3; D uncertain. The V end lost 4 bases, the J end lost 4 bases, and 8 bases lay between the germline ends. The germline gives CDR1 MNHNY, CDR2 SVGAGI (reference sequence). The CDR3 extends over 13 amino acids. The DNA for the CDR3 is TGTGCCAGCAGTTGGCCCAAGGGAAACACCATATATTTT. It specifies CASSWPKGNTIYF.

V is TRBV4-2 and J is TRBJ2-1; 9 bases fit TRBD2. Germline V gene lookup returns CDR1 LGHNA and CDR2 YNFKEQ. The CDR3 covers 15 residues. The V and J ends lost 4 bases and 9 bases, in that order; junction bases with no gene match: 10. CDR3 sequence reads: CASSRPGLASPEQFF. DNA for the CDR3: TGTGCCAGCAGCCGGCCGGGACTAGCCTCCCCTGAGCAGTTCTTC.

The V call is TRBV6-1, the J call TRBJ1-4; D might be TRBD1 (6 bases). V was cut by 4 bases and J by 2 bases, with 11 bases left in between. The CDR3 contains 15 residues. Germline V gene sequence: CDR1 MNHNS, CDR2 SASEGT. In nucleotides, the CDR3 is TGTGCCAGCAGTGGATACAGGGTTACTAATGAAAAACTGTTTTTT. The encoded protein is CASSGYRVTNEKLFF.

The CDR3 DNA follows: TGTGCCAGCAGTGAAACCGGGACTAGCGGGAGCGGCGAGCAGTACTTC. This translates into CASSETGTSGSGEQYF. This chain joins TRBV9 and TRBJ2-7, with TRBD2 matching 14 bases. The CDR3 sequence is 16 residues long. Looked up from germline, CDR1 is SGDLS and CDR2 is YYNGEE. V dropped 5 bases and J dropped 6; count of bases not matched to a gene: 10. The entire variable domain, with the rest obtained from reference TRBV9 and TRBJ2-7, is as follows: DSGVTQTPKHLITATGQRVTLRCSPRSGDLSVYWYQQSLDQGLQFLIQYYNGEERAKGNILERFSAQQFPDLHSELNLSSLELGDSALYFCASSETGTSGSGEQYFGPGTRLTVT.

The CDR3 DNA reads as TGCGCCAGCAGCCAAGGCTCCAGGCGGGGGGTGTACGAGCAGTACTTC. Translation: CASSQGSRRGVYEQYF. This chain joins TRBV4-1 and TRBJ2-7; 8 nucleotides agree with TRBD2. The J segment lost 4 bases and the V segment lost 1 base, leaving 9 bases of the junction unmatched. The CDR3 runs to 16 residues. From germline, CDR1 is MGHRA and CDR2 YSYEKL.

The rearrangement uses TRBV7-8 and TRBJ2-2; 9 bases agree with TRBD2. CDR1 is SGHVS and CDR2 is FQNEAQ in the germline V gene. The CDR3 loop spans 18 amino acids. J gave up 2 bases and V 0 bases, and 7 bases lay outside the gene matches. In DNA, the CDR3 is TGTGCCAGCAGCTTAGCGTGGGTAGCGGGGGTAAACACCGGGGAGCTGTTTTTT. The encoded protein is CASSLAWVAGVNTGELFF.

The V gene is TRBV10-2, the J gene TRBJ2-2; the match to TRBD2 covers 14 bases. The V gene's germline CDR1 is WSHSY and CDR2 SAAADI. The length of the CDR3 is 17 residues. Unmatched junction bases numbered 5, after V lost 5 bases and J lost 3 bases. The CDR3: CASSLGLAGGYTGELFF. The CDR3 nucleotides are TGCGCCAGCAGTCTCGGACTAGCGGGGGGTTACACCGGGGAGCTGTTTTTT.

DNA of the CDR3: TGTGCCAGCACTCAAGCGAGGGGCGATGGCTACACCTTC. Amino acid sequence: CASTQARGDGYTF. V is TRBV7-9 and J is TRBJ1-2; tentatively, D is TRBD1 (5 bases). V lost 7 bases and J lost 6, with 15 bases in between. The CDR3 extends over 13 amino acids. Germline V CDR1 and CDR2: SEHNR, FQNEAQ (reference sequence).

The chain uses TRBV10-3 and TRBJ2-7, with D perhaps given as TRBD1 or TRBD2 (6 bases each). V lost 6 bases, J lost 2 bases, and 14 bases lay in between. Germline CDR1 reads ENHRY; CDR2 reads SYGVKD. The CDR3 spans 14 residues. CDR3 sequence (DNA): TGTGCCATCAGGGGGGGAAGGGGGACCTACGAGCAGTACTTC. Translation: CAIRGGRGTYEQYF.

V and J are TRBV19 and TRBJ1-5; D unclear. The germline gives CDR1 LNHDA, CDR2 SQIVND (reference sequence). V was trimmed by 6 bases and J by 7 bases, leaving 19 bases between them. CDR3 length: 15 amino acids. In nucleotides, the CDR3 is TGTGCCAGTAGATCAGGAGGCTATGGTTCACAGCCCCAGCATTTT. As protein: CASRSGGYGSQPQHF. Looking up the rest from reference TRBV19 and TRBJ1-5 gives the full variable domain: DGGITQSPKYLFRKEGQNVTLSCEQNLNHDAMYWYRQDPGQGLRLIYYSQIVNDFQKGDIAEGYSVSREKKESFPLTVTSAQKNPTAFYLCASRSGGYGSQPQHFGDGTRLSIL.

This chain uses TRBV30 with TRBJ2-2; unclear D gene. The CDR3 runs to 14 residues. Per germline, CDR1 GTSNPN and CDR2 SVGIG (reference sequence). V lost 7 bases and J 6 bases, leaving 18 bases between the germline ends. This chain's CDR3 is CAYEGVQIAGELFF. The CDR3 coding sequence is TGTGCCTATGAAGGCGTACAAATCGCCGGGGAGCTGTTTTTT.

This clone was seen more than once but under ten times. The chain joins TRBV5-1 to TRBJ1-3, with 9 bases aligning to TRBD1. CDR1 SGHRS and CDR2 YFSETQ come from the germline V gene. This CDR3 has 16 amino acids. With 4 bases clipped from V and 2 bases from J, the junction kept 7 bases outside the gene matches. This CDR3 reads CASSAGGQGTGNTIYF. The CDR3, as DNA: TGCGCCAGCAGCGCCGGGGGACAGGGTACTGGAAACACCATATATTTT.

This clone was detected once. The genes are TRBV27 and TRBJ2-7, with a weak D call TRBD1 (6 bases). Germline assignment: CDR1 MNHEY and CDR2 SMNVEV (reference sequence). The ends were cut back, 3 bases at V and 0 bases at J, with 12 bases in the middle. This CDR3 is 15 amino acids long. The CDR3 loop is CASSFATGSSYEQYF. The CDR3 bases are TGTGCCAGCAGTTTCGCGACAGGTAGCTCCTACGAGCAGTACTTC.

This chain links TRBV18 with TRBJ2-7; no reliable D call. Looked up from germline, CDR1 is KGHSH and CDR2 is LQKENI. The V end lost 6 bases, the J end lost 0 bases, and 6 bases lay between the germline ends. CDR3 length equals 12 residues. The CDR3 loop reads CASSLGSYEQYF. The CDR3 DNA reads TGTGCCAGCTCCCTCGGCTCCTACGAGCAGTACTTC.